Below, one T cell receptor (beta chain) is given with its context. Its antigen is still unknown. The CDR3 sequence is 14 residues long. Trimming cost V 6 bases and J 3 bases; bases outside gene matches: 4. This sample is drawn from a study of T cells after yellow fever vaccination. Study-wide background: For low cell numbers, libraries were made with SMART-Seq v4 Ultra Low Input.

Study-level findings and limits: Clonotypes appearing in both CD4 and CD8 compartments existed, and their share was small.

TCRdb passed the 5' RACE reads through MiXCR, listing each CDR3 protein once. The profile shows approximately 70,000 distinct CDR3 sequences, about 6% of them singletons. This receptor was taken from a man aged 18 to 29 who received the YFV17D yellow fever vaccine. The chain has TRBV12-3 or TRBV12-4 and TRBJ2-1; 8 bases agree with TRBD2. This specimen consisted of CD8+ T cells sorted from PBMCs, obtained 35 to 50 days after the first yellow fever vaccination. In DNA form, the CDR3 reads TGTGCCAGCAGCCGGGGGGGCCTCTACAATGAGCAGTTCTTC. Residues: CASSRGGLYNEQFF.